These 11 T cell receptor beta chains came from one sample sequenced in a study of T cell repertoires in cytomegalovirus infection. TCRdb ran MiXCR on the reads and lists one entry per CDR3 protein. This sample has fewer than 850,000 distinct CDR3 sequences, with roughly 28% found just once. For these TCRs, the target antigens are not known. Sequencing was performed on cultured CD8+ T cells from PBMCs, taken from culture after CMV antigen stimulation. The receptors shown here come from a human donor in good health (CMV status not recorded). Some clones in this sample may be carry-over from other donors' samples.

This clonotype was counted a few times. The chain carries TRBV6-6 and TRBJ2-3; tentative D call: TRBD1 (6 bases). Germline V gene lookup returns CDR1 MNHNY and CDR2 SVGAGI (reference sequence). The CDR3 has 13 amino acids. Trimming shortened V by 7 bases and J by 3 bases, and 11 bases separated the two germline ends. The CDR3 loop is CASNDRITDTQYF. The CDR3 nucleotides are TGTGCCAGCAATGACAGGATAACAGATACGCAGTATTTT.

The rearrangement uses TRBV6-2 or TRBV6-3 and TRBJ1-6; the D gene is possibly TRBD1 (5 bases). Germline loops: CDR1 MNHEY, CDR2 SVGEGT. The CDR3 extends over 13 amino acids. V shed 11 bases and J shed 1 base, with 9 bases lying between them. CDR3 in amino acids: CAARVSYNSPLHF. The CDR3 DNA sequence: TGTGCCGCCAGGGTTTCCTATAATTCACCCCTCCACTTT.

The chain carries TRBV9 and TRBJ2-3; a weak D match, TRBD1 (6 bases). Looked up from germline, CDR1 is SGDLS and CDR2 is YYNGEE. Trimming removed 1 base at V and 1 base at J, with 13 bases between. This CDR3 is built from 16 residues. In DNA form, the CDR3 reads TGTGCCAGCAGCGTACAGGGGTCATGGCGCACAGATACGCAGTATTTT. Translation gives CASSVQGSWRTDTQYF. The whole variable domain, remainder taken from reference TRBV9 and TRBJ2-3, is DSGVTQTPKHLITATGQRVTLRCSPRSGDLSVYWYQQSLDQGLQFLIQYYNGEERAKGNILERFSAQQFPDLHSELNLSSLELGDSALYFCASSVQGSWRTDTQYFGPGTRLTVL.

This clonotype was detected ten times or more. The chain is built from TRBV7-2 and TRBJ2-3; no definite D call. Germline V lookup: CDR1 SGHTA, CDR2 FQGNSA. Trimming left V 5 bases short and J 6 bases short, with 12 bases between. This CDR3 has 13 residues. Here the CDR3 DNA reads TGTGCCAGCAGCCTAAGGATTGGGGATACGCAGTATTTT. Encoded protein: CASSLRIGDTQYF.

This clonotype was picked up a small number of times. V and J are TRBV7-2 and TRBJ2-7; a possible D gene is TRBD2 (6 bases). The V gene lost 1 base and the J gene lost 6 bases, with 13 bases spanning the gap. The CDR3 spans 14 residues. Germline V gene data show CDR1 as SGHTA and CDR2 as FQGNSA. CDR3: CASSLGLPGGEQYV. CDR3 sequence (DNA): TGTGCCAGCAGCTTAGGGCTACCCGGGGGCGAGCAGTACGTC.

The gene calls are TRBV6-8 and TRBJ2-2, with 10 bases lining up with TRBD2. Germline trimming cut 0 bases from V and 1 base from J; bases unmatched to any gene: 2. In germline, CDR1 is MNHGY, CDR2 SAAAGT. The CDR3 is 17 amino acids. CDR3 amino acids: CASSYSVAGGNTGELFF. CDR3 nucleotide sequence: TGTGCCAGCAGTTACTCAGTAGCGGGGGGGAACACCGGGGAGCTGTTTTTT.

This clonotype is medium-sized (0.01 to 0.1%) by share. The chain employs TRBV7-3 and TRBJ2-6; 10 nucleotides line up with TRBD1. The CDR3 is made up of 16 amino acids. Germline assignment: CDR1 SGHTA and CDR2 FQGTGA. J gave up 5 bases and V 5 bases, and 6 bases lay outside the gene matches. The CDR3 DNA is TGTGCCAGCAGCCCGACAGGGGGCTTGAGGGCCAACGTCCTGACTTTC. Its translation: CASSPTGGLRANVLTF.

V gene TRBV6-8 combines with J gene TRBJ2-2, with D unclear. This CDR3 contains 15 residues. V was clipped by 6 bases and J by 2 bases, with 13 bases between them. Per the germline V gene, CDR1 is MNHGY and CDR2 is SAAAGT. In DNA form, the CDR3 reads TGTGCCAGCAGATACACAATTAGCAACACCGGGGAGCTGTTTTTT. Its protein is CASRYTISNTGELFF.

This clonotype was seen a single time. The chain combines TRBV19 with TRBJ2-5; TRBD2 is a possible D gene (6 bases). This CDR3 contains 14 residues. Per germline, CDR1 LNHDA and CDR2 SQIVND (reference sequence). The V gene lost 6 bases and the J gene lost 7 bases, with 18 bases spanning the gap. Here the CDR3 reads CASSLTGGTGTQYF. For the CDR3, the DNA is TGTGCCAGTAGCCTAACCGGCGGGACCGGGACCCAGTACTTC.

This clonotype was observed at least ten times. The chain carries TRBV11-2 and TRBJ1-1; D gene uncertain. Germline CDR1 SGHAT, CDR2 FQNNGV. The CDR3 covers 13 residues. V lost 5 bases, J lost 1 base, and 8 bases lay in between. The DNA for the CDR3 is TGTGCCAGCAGCCGAACATCGAACACTGAAGCTTTCTTT. It encodes CASSRTSNTEAFF.

A single count supports this clonotype. The chain carries TRBV4-2 and TRBJ1-1; no clear D. Trimming took 3 bases from V and 1 from J, leaving 6 bases between them. The CDR3 is made up of 13 amino acids. Germline assignment: CDR1 LGHNA and CDR2 YNFKEQ. CDR3 DNA sequence: TGTGCCAGCAGCCACCGCGCGAACACTGAAGCTTTCTTT. As protein: CASSHRANTEAFF.